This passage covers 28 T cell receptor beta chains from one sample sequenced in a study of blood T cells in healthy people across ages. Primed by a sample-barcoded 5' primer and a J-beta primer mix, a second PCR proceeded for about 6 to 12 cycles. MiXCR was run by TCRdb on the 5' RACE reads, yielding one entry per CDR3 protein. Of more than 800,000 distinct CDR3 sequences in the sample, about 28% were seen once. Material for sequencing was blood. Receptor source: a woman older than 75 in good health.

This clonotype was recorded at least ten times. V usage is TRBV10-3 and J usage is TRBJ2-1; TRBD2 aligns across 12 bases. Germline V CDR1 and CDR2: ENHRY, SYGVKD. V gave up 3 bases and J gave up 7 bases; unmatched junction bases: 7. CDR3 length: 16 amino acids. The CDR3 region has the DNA TGTGCCATCAGTGATCCCGGGACTAGCGGGTTGAATGAGCAGTTCTTC. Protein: CAISDPGTSGLNEQFF.

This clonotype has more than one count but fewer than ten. The CDR3 spells CSARWTGVNSPLHF. CDR3 nucleotides: TGCAGTGCTAGGTGGACAGGGGTTAATTCACCCCTCCACTTT. The V call is TRBV20-1, the J call TRBJ1-6; 9 bases are shared with TRBD1. The J segment lost 6 bases and the V segment lost 3 bases, leaving 3 bases of the junction unmatched. This CDR3 comprises 14 residues. Germline CDR1 DFQATT, CDR2 SNEGSKA (reference sequence).

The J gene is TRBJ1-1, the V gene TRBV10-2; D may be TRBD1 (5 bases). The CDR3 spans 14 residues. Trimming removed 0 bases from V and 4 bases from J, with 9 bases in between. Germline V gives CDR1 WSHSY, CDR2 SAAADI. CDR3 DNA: TGCGCCAGCAGTGAGTCGAGGGGTTTCACTGAAGCTTTCTTT. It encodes CASSESRGFTEAFF.

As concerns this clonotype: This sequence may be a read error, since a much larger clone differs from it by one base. This CDR3 reads CASCLTGSAWNEQFF. The DNA of the CDR3 is TGTGCCAGCTGCTTAACTGGCTCAGCCTGGAATGAGCAGTTCTTC. V is TRBV18 and J is TRBJ2-1; unclear D gene. This CDR3 spans 15 amino acids. Looked up from germline, CDR1 is KGHSH and CDR2 is LQKENI. V lost 7 bases and J lost 7, with 20 bases in between.

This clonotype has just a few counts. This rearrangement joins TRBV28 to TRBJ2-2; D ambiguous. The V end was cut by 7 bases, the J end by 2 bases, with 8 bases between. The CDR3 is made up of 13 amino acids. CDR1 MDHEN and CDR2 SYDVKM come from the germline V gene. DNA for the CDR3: TGTGCCAGCATGCGGCGTAACACCGGGGAGCTGTTTTTT. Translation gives CASMRRNTGELFF.

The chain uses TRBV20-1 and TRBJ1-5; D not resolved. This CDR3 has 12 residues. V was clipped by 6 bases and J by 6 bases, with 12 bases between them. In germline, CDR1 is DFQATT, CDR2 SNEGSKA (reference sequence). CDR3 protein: CSAKGGSQPQHF. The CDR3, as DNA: TGCAGTGCAAAAGGAGGCTCTCAGCCCCAGCATTTT.

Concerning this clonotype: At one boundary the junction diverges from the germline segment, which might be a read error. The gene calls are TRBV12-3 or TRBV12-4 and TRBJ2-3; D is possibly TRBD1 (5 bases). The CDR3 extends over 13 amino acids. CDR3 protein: CTSRPGRGDTQYF. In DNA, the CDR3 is TGTACCAGCAGACCTGGAAGGGGAGATACGCAGTATTTT.

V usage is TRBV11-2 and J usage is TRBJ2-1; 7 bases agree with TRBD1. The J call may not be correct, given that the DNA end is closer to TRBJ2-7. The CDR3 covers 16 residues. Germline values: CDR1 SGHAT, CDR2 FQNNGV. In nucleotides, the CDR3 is TGTGCCAGCAGCCACTTCAGGACAGGCCTCTACAATGAGCAGTACTTC. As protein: CASSHFRTGLYNEQYF.

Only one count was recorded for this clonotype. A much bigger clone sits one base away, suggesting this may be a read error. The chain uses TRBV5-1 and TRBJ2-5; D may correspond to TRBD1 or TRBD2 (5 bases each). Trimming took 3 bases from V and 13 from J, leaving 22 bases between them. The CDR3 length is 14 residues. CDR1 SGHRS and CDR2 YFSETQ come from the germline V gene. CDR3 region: CASSSGTANDERYF. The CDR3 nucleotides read TGCGCCAGCAGCTCTGGGACGGCGAACGACGAGCGGTACTTC.

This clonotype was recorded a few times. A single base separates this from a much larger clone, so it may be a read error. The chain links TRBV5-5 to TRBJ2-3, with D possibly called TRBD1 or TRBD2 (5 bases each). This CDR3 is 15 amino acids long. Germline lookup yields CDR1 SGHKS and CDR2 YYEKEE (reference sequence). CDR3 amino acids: CACRWGPLPTDTQYF. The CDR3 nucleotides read TGTGCCTGCAGATGGGGACCGCTCCCCACAGATACGCAGTATTTT.

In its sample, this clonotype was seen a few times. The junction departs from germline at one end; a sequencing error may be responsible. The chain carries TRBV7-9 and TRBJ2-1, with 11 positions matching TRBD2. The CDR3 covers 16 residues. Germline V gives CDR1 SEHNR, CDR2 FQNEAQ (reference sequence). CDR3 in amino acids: CAGSSRLAGIYNEQFF. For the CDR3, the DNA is TGTGCCGGCAGCTCTCGACTAGCGGGGATCTACAATGAGCAGTTCTTC. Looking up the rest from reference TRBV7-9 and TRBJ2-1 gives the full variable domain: DTGVSQNPRHKITKRGQNVTFRCDPISEHNRLYWYRQTLGQGPEFLTYFQNEAQLEKSRLLSDRFSAERPKGSFSTLEIQRTEQGDSAMYLCAGSSRLAGIYNEQFFGPGTRLTVL.

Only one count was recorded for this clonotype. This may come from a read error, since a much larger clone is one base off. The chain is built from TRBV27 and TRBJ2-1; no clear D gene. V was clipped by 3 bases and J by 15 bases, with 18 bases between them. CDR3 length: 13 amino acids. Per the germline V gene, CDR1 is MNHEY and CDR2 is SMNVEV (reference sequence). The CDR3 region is CASSLASETSGFF. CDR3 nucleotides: TGTGCCAGCAGTTTGGCATCGGAAACAAGTGGGTTCTTC.

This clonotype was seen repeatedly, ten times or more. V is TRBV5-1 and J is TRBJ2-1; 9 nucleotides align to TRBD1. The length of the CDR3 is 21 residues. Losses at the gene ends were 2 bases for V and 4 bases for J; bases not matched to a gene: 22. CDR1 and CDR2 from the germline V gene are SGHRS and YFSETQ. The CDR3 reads CASSFPNGTGIRIGWYNEQFF. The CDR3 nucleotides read TGCGCCAGCAGCTTCCCCAACGGGACAGGGATTCGGATAGGCTGGTACAATGAGCAGTTCTTC. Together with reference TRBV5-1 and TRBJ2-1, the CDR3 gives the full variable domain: KAGVTQTPRYLIKTRGQQVTLSCSPISGHRSVSWYQQTPGQGLQFLFEYFSETQRNKGNFPGRFSGRQFSNSRSEMNVSTLELGDSALYLCASSFPNGTGIRIGWYNEQFFGPGTRLTVL.

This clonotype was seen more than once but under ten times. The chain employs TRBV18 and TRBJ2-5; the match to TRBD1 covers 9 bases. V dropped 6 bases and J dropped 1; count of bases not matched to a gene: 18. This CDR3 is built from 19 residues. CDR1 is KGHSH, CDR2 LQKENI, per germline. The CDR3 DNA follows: TGTGCCAGCTCGAGCCTCTCTCCCGGGACAGGGAGAGGCCAAGAGACCCAGTACTTC. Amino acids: CASSSLSPGTGRGQETQYF.

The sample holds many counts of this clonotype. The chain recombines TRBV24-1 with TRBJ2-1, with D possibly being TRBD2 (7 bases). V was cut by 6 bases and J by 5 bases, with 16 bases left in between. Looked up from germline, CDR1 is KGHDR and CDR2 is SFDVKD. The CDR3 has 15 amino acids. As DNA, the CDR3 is TGTGCCACCAGTACCCCGGGGGGCGGAGACAATGAGCAGTTCTTC. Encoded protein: CATSTPGGGDNEQFF.

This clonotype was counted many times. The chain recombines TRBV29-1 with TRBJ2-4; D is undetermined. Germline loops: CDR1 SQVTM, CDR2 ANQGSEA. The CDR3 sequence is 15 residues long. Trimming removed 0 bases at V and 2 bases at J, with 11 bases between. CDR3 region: CSVEDRGAPKNIQYF. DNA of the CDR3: TGCAGCGTTGAAGATCGAGGTGCGCCCAAAAACATTCAGTACTTC. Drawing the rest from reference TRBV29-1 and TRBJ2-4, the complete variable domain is SAVISQKPSRDICQRGTSLTIQCQVDSQVTMMFWYRQQPGQSLTLIATANQGSEATYESGFVIDKFPISRPNLTFSTLTVSNMSPEDSSIYLCSVEDRGAPKNIQYFGAGTRLSVL.

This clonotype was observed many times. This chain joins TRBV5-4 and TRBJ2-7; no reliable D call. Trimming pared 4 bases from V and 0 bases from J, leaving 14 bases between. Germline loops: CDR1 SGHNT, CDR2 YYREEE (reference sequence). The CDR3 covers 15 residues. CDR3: CASSRMAPNSYEQYF. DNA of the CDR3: TGTGCCAGCAGCCGGATGGCCCCAAACTCCTACGAGCAGTACTTC.

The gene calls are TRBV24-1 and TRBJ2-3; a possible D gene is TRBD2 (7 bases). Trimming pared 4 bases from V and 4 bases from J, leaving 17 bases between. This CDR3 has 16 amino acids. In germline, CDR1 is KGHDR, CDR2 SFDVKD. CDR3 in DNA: TGTGCCACCAGTGAGTGGGGGGGGGGCTTACCAGATACGCAGTATTTT. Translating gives CATSEWGGGLPDTQYF.

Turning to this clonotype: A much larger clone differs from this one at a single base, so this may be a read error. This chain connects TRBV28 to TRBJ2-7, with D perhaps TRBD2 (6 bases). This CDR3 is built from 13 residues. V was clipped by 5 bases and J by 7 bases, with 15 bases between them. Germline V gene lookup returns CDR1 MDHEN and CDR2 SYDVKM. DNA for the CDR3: TGTGCCAGCAGTCGGAGGGGTAACAATGAGCAGTACTTC. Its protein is CASSRRGNNEQYF.

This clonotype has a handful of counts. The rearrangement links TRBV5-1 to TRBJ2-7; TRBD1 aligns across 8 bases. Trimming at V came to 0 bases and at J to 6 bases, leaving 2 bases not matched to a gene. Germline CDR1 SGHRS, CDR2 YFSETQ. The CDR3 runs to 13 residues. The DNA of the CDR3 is TGCGCCAGCAGCTTGGGCGACAGGGGCGAGCAGTACTTC. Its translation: CASSLGDRGEQYF.

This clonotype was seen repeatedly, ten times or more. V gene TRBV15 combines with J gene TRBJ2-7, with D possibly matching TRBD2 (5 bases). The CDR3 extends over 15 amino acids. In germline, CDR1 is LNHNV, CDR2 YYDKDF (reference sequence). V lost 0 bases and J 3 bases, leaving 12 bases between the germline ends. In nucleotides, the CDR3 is TGTGCCACCAGCAGAGATCTGGGGAGTTTCTACGAGCAGTACTTC. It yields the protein CATSRDLGSFYEQYF.

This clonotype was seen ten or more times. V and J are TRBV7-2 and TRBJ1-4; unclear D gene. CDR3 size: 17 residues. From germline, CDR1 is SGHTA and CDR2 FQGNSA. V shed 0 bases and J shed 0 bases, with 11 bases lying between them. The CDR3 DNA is TGTGCCAGCAGCTTAGCGGCAGGACCCTCAACTAATGAAAAACTGTTTTTT. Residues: CASSLAAGPSTNEKLFF. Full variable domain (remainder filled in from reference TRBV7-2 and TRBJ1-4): GAGVSQSPSNKVTEKGKDVELRCDPISGHTALYWYRQSLGQGLEFLIYFQGNSAPDKSGLPSDRFSAERTGGSVSTLTIQRTQQEDSAVYLCASSLAAGPSTNEKLFFGSGTQLSVL.

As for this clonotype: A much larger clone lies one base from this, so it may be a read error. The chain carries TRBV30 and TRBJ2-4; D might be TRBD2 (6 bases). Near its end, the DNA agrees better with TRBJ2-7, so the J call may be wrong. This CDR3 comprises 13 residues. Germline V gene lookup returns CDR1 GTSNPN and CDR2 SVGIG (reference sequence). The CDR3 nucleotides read TGTGCCTGGAGGCGGAGGGGCGGGTACGAGCAGTACTTC. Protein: CAWRRRGGYEQYF.

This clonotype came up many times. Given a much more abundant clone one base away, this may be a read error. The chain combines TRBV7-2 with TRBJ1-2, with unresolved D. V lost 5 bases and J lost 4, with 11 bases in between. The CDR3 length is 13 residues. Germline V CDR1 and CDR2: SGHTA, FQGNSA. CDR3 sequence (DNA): TGTGCCAGCAGCCCCGCACGGGGCTATGGCTACACCTTC. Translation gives CASSPARGYGYTF.

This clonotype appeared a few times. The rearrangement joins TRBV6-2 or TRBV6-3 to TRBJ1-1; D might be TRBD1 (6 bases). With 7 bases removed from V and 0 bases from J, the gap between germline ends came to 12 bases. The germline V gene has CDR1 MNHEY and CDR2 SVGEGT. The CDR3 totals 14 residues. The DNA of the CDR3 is TGTGCCAGCACACGGGACACCCTGAACACTGAAGCTTTCTTT. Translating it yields CASTRDTLNTEAFF.

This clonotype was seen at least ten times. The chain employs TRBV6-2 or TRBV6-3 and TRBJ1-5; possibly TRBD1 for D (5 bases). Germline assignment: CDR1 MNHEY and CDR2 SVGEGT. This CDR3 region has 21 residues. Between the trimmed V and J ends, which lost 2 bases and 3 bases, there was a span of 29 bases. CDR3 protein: CASSYPRQRSPSVLHNQPQHF. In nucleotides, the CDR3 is TGTGCCAGCAGTTACCCGAGACAGAGGTCCCCCTCCGTACTCCACAATCAGCCCCAGCATTTT.

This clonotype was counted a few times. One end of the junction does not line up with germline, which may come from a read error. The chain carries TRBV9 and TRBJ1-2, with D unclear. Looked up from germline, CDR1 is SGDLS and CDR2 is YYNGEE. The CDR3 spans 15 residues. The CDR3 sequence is CVSSVLHQPGYGYTF. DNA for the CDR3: TGTGTCAGCAGCGTACTCCACCAGCCCGGCTATGGCTACACCTTC.

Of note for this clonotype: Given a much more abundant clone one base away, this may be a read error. The CDR3 protein is CASSYTETINGYTF. CDR3 DNA sequence: TGTGCCAGCAGCTACACAGAGACTATCAATGGCTACACCTTC. This rearrangement joins TRBV7-2 to TRBJ1-2; D ambiguous. Trimming cost V 4 bases and J 6 bases, with 15 bases left between them. From germline, CDR1 is SGHTA and CDR2 FQGNSA. The CDR3 totals 14 residues.